This TCR beta chain was sequenced for a study of cytomegalovirus exposure and HLA in healthy donors. In germline, CDR1 is SGDLS, CDR2 YYNGEE. This CDR3 is 15 amino acids long. Trimming stripped 3 bases from V and 1 base from J, with 11 bases between. PCR employed 60 Vbeta and 13 Jbeta primers. Repertoires were generated with immunoSEQ multiplex PCR, while TCRdb's copy carries only in-frame clones and drops some. The sample carries about 150,000 clones, 75% to 85% recorded once. The TCR comes from a human donor in good health. The sequencing sample was made of PBMCs. The chain joins TRBV9 to TRBJ1-3; tentative D call: TRBD1 (5 bases). The CDR3 DNA is TGTGCCAGCAGCGCCCAGGGCGGTTCTGGAAACACCATATATTTT. Its protein product is CASSAQGGSGNTIYF.